A single sample is the source of the 21 T cell receptor beta chains below, sequenced in a study of T cell responses to AZD1222 COVID-19 vaccine. The table came from immunoSEQ multiplex PCR; TCRdb's copy has only in-frame clones and leaves some out. There are about 100,000 clones in the sample; approximately 90% occur only once, and less than 3% lies in the top ten. Sequenced here: peripheral blood, sampled on day 0 of AZD1222 vaccination. The origin of the receptors is an adult in good health.

This clone was seen more than once but under ten times. This rearrangement joins TRBV21-1 to TRBJ1-1; the D call of TRBD1 is as the table states it, not checked on the DNA. TRBV21-1 is a known pseudogene. The CDR3 spans 21 residues. DNA for the CDR3: TGTGCCAGCAGCAAAGAGGTTCCGAAGGGACAGGGCCACGACGGGAACACTGAAGCTTTCTTT. Its translation is CASSKEVPKGQGHDGNTEAFF.

The V and J genes are TRBV12-5 and TRBJ2-1; 7 bases match TRBD2. With V trimmed by 2 bases and J by 4 bases, 5 bases remained unmatched. CDR3 length: 15 amino acids. The germline CDR1 and CDR2 sequences are LGHNT and FRNRAP. In nucleotides, the CDR3 is TGTGCTAGTGGTTTGTACGGGGGGAAATACAATGAGCAGTTCTTC. Encoded protein: CASGLYGGKYNEQFF.

Comment on this clone: Different DNA sequences within this sample yield the same CDR3. The V call is TRBV19, the J call TRBJ2-3; D is unresolved. Per the germline V gene, CDR1 is LNHDA and CDR2 is SQIVND (reference sequence). Trimming removed 5 bases from V and 3 bases from J, with 3 bases in between. There are 11 residues in the CDR3. This CDR3 reads CASSATDTQYF. The CDR3 nucleotides read TGTGCCAGTAGTGCGACAGATACGCAGTATTTT.

There are a few counts of this clone. The chain is built from TRBV29-1 and TRBJ1-2; 11 nucleotides match TRBD1. The J segment lost 4 bases and the V segment lost 4 bases, leaving 8 bases of the junction unmatched. The CDR3 covers 15 residues. Germline CDR1 is SQVTM and CDR2 is ANQGSEA. CDR3 nucleotide sequence: TGCAGCGTTGTTCAGGACAGGGGGCTGGCCTATGGCTACACCTTC. Protein: CSVVQDRGLAYGYTF.

This clone was recorded once. The V call is TRBV7-9, the J call TRBJ1-5; a weak D match, TRBD1 (6 bases). Trimming stripped 2 bases from V and 7 bases from J, with 15 bases between. Germline CDR1 reads SEHNR; CDR2 reads FQNEAQ (reference sequence). The CDR3 totals 15 residues. CDR3 sequence reads: CASSLPARGGQPQHF. CDR3 DNA sequence: TGTGCCAGCAGCTTACCGGCAAGGGGGGGCCAGCCCCAGCATTTT.

The gene calls are TRBV19 and TRBJ1-1; 7 nucleotides align to TRBD1. The CDR3 runs 17 residues. The ends lost 3 bases at V and 2 bases at J; junction bases unmatched: 12. Germline CDR1 reads LNHDA; CDR2 reads SQIVND (reference sequence). In DNA form, the CDR3 reads TGTGCCAGTAGTATCTTTGGGACAGCAAGCAGCAACACTGAAGCTTTCTTT. This gives the protein CASSIFGTASSNTEAFF.

The chain recombines TRBV19 with TRBJ1-5, with D perhaps matching TRBD1 (6 bases). The germline V gene encodes CDR1 LNHDA and CDR2 SQIVND (reference sequence). The V gene lost 0 bases and the J gene lost 6 bases, with 15 bases spanning the gap. The CDR3 has 16 amino acids. CDR3 nucleotide sequence: TGTGCCAGTAGTATAGATCGGGACACGTTGTTTCAGCCCCAGCATTTT. Protein: CASSIDRDTLFQPQHF.

This clone occurred once. This chain uses TRBV11-2 with TRBJ2-7; tentatively, D is TRBD1 (6 bases). V lost 1 base, J lost 4 bases, and 14 bases lay in between. The CDR3 has 15 amino acids. The germline V gene has CDR1 SGHAT and CDR2 FQNNGV. The CDR3 region has the DNA TGTGCCAGCAGCTTAGCCAACAGGGTGCGGTACGAGCAGTACTTC. This encodes CASSLANRVRYEQYF.

V and J are TRBV6-5 and TRBJ1-6; 9 bases agree with TRBD1. The CDR3 consists of 14 residues. After removal of 7 bases from V and 9 bases from J, the junction contained 7 bases not matched to a gene. Germline assignment: CDR1 MNHEY and CDR2 SVGAGI. The DNA for the CDR3 is TGTGCCAGCAAAAACGGACAGGGGCGTTCACCCCTCCACTTT. Protein: CASKNGQGRSPLHF.

In DNA form, the CDR3 reads TGTGCCAGCAGCTTAGTCCGACAGGGCCCCTACGAGCAGTACTTC. Protein sequence: CASSLVRQGPYEQYF. V usage is TRBV7-2 and J usage is TRBJ2-7, with 7 bases fitting TRBD1. J lost 2 bases, V lost 1 base, and 5 bases had no gene match. CDR1 is SGHTA and CDR2 is FQGNSA in the germline V gene. This CDR3 has 15 amino acids.

The chain employs TRBV2 and TRBJ1-6; no definite D call. Germline V gene data show CDR1 as SNHLY and CDR2 as FYNNEI. V dropped 6 bases and J dropped 5 bases, with 8 bases sitting between them. This CDR3 region has 13 residues. CDR3 in amino acids: CASRNGNNSPLHF. The DNA for the CDR3 is TGTGCCAGCAGGAATGGGAATAATTCACCCCTCCACTTT.

V usage is TRBV20-1 and J usage is TRBJ2-5, with TRBD2 identical over 7 bases. Germline V gene sequence: CDR1 DFQATT, CDR2 SNEGSKA (reference sequence). After removal of 3 bases from V and 2 bases from J, the junction contained 9 bases not matched to a gene. The CDR3 is made up of 15 amino acids. The chain's CDR3 is CSASERASGQETQYF. In nucleotides, the CDR3 is TGCAGTGCTAGTGAGAGGGCTAGCGGACAAGAGACCCAGTACTTC.

CDR3 nucleotides: TGTGCCAGCAGTTCGCCGGTTTGGGGAAAGAAAAACCTGAACACTGAAGCTTTCTTT. This codes for CASSSPVWGKKNLNTEAFF. J is TRBJ1-1 and V is TRBV27; D not certain. This CDR3 contains 19 residues. Germline V gene lookup returns CDR1 MNHEY and CDR2 SMNVEV (reference sequence). Trimming removed 4 bases from V and 0 bases from J, with 24 bases in between.

This clone came up once. CDR3 in DNA: TGTGCCAGCAGCACCCAAGATACGCAGTATTTT. The encoded protein is CASSTQDTQYF. The chain uses TRBV6-2 or TRBV6-3 and TRBJ2-3; the D is unclear. The CDR3 totals 11 residues. From germline, CDR1 is MNHEY and CDR2 SVGEGT. The germline V and J ends were trimmed by 6 bases and 5 bases, with 6 bases remaining between them.

The chain combines TRBV5-4 with TRBJ2-2, with D maybe TRBD2 (6 bases). Germline CDR1 reads SGHNT; CDR2 reads YYREEE (reference sequence). The CDR3 runs to 15 residues. V gave up 1 base and J gave up 4 bases, with 11 bases separating them. CDR3 coding DNA: TGTGCCAGCAGCTTGAGGCGGGGCGGCACCGGGGAGCTGTTTTTT. Amino acids: CASSLRRGGTGELFF.

The chain links TRBV15 to TRBJ1-2; D is perhaps TRBD1 (6 bases). The CDR3 covers 16 residues. Trimming took off 0 bases at V and 3 bases at J, with 14 bases between the two ends. Looked up from germline, CDR1 is LNHNV and CDR2 is YYDKDF (reference sequence). The CDR3 reads CATSRDVPPGDYGYTF. As DNA, the CDR3 is TGTGCCACCAGCAGAGATGTCCCCCCAGGGGACTATGGCTACACCTTC.

The rearrangement joins TRBV4-2 to TRBJ2-3; D might be TRBD2 (6 bases). V was cut by 3 bases and J by 3 bases, with 13 bases left in between. Germline V gene sequence: CDR1 LGHNA, CDR2 YNFKEQ. There are 15 residues in the CDR3. This chain's CDR3 is CASSHGRLETDTQYF. DNA for the CDR3: TGTGCCAGCAGCCATGGGAGGCTAGAGACAGATACGCAGTATTTT.

The chain recombines TRBV7-2 with TRBJ1-1, with D hard to call. The CDR3 extends over 14 amino acids. From germline, CDR1 is SGHTA and CDR2 FQGNSA. V was pared by 1 base and J by 0 bases, with 6 bases between. In DNA form, the CDR3 reads TGTGCCAGCAGCTTAGTTGGTGTGAACACTGAAGCTTTCTTT. Its translation: CASSLVGVNTEAFF.

The chain couples TRBV2 to TRBJ2-2, with TRBD1 identical over 8 bases. Germline CDR1 reads SNHLY; CDR2 reads FYNNEI. The CDR3 runs 13 residues. The junction had 8 bases not matched to a gene; V was cut back by 11 bases and J by 6 bases. The CDR3 loop is CASMPGGAGELFF. The DNA of the CDR3 is TGTGCCTCCATGCCAGGGGGCGCCGGGGAGCTGTTTTTT.

V and J are TRBV12-3 or TRBV12-4 and TRBJ2-1, with 7 bases matching TRBD1. The V gene end was trimmed by 3 bases and the J gene end by 10 bases; junction bases not matched to a gene: 6. The CDR3 loop spans 13 amino acids. The CDR3 sequence: CASSFLGQDEQFF. CDR3 sequence (DNA): TGTGCCAGCAGTTTCCTTGGACAGGACGAGCAGTTCTTC.

This clone has a single count. The V call is TRBV7-3, the J call TRBJ1-2; no definite D call. Trimming removed 5 bases from V and 1 base from J, with 17 bases in between. The CDR3 has 16 amino acids. The germline V gene has CDR1 SGHTA and CDR2 FQGTGA. This CDR3 reads CASSPTGKGYNYGYTF. In nucleotides, the CDR3 is TGTGCCAGCAGCCCAACGGGGAAGGGCTATAACTATGGCTACACCTTC. Together with reference TRBV7-3 and TRBJ1-2, the CDR3 gives the full variable domain: GAGVSQTPSNKVTEKGKYVELRCDPISGHTALYWYRQSLGQGPEFLIYFQGTGAADDSGLPNDRFFAVRPEGSVSTLKIQRTERGDSAVYLCASSPTGKGYNYGYTFGSGTRLTVV.